This T cell receptor beta chain originates from a study of blood T cell repertoires in COVID-19. This table comes from immunoSEQ multiplex PCR, and its TCRdb copy is limited to in-frame clones, with some not included. The profile shows 300,000 to 350,000 clones, approximately 89% of them singletons. Clinical history as reported by participants underpinned cohort assignment. The sample taken for sequencing was PBMCs or T cells enriched from blood (not recorded which). The receptor's source is a man aged 25-45 years who had recovered from COVID-19.

The CDR3 nucleotides read TGTGCCAGCAGCTCGTTGACTAGCGGGGTGCCCAACGAGCAGTACTTC. It yields the protein CASSSLTSGVPNEQYF. The chain uses TRBV13 and TRBJ2-7; 11 bases are a match to TRBD2. Trimming at V came to 4 bases and at J to 5 bases, leaving 10 bases not matched to a gene. Per germline, CDR1 PRHDT and CDR2 FYEKMQ (reference sequence). The CDR3 totals 16 residues.